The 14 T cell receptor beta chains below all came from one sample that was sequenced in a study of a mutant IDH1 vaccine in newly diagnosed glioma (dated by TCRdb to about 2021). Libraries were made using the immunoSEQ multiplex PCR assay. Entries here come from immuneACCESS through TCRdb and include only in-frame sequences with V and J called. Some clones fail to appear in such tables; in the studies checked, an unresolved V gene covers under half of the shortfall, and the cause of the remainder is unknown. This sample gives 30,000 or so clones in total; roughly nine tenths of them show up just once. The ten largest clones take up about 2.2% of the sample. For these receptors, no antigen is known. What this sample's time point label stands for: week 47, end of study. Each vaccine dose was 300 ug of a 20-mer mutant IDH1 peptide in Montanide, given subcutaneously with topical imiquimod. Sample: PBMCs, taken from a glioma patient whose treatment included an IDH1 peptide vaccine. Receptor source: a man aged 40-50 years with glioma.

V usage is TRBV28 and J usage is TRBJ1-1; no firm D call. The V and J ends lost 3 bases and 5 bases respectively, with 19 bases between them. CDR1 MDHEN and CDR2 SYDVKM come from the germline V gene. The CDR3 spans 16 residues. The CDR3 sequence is CASSLSAELGGTEAFF. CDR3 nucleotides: TGTGCCAGCAGTTTGTCGGCAGAGCTGGGTGGAACTGAAGCTTTCTTT.

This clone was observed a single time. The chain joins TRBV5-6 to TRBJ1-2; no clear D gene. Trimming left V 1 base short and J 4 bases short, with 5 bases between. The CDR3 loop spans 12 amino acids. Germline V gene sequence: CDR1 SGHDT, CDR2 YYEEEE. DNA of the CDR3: TGTGCCAGCAGCTTGCCTACCTATGGCTACACCTTC. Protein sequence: CASSLPTYGYTF.

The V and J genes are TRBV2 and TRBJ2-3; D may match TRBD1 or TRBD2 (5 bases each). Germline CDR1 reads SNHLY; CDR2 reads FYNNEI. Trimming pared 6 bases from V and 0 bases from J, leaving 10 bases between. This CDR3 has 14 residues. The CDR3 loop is CASRGEFSTDTQYF. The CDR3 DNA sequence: TGTGCCAGCAGAGGGGAGTTTAGCACAGATACGCAGTATTTT.

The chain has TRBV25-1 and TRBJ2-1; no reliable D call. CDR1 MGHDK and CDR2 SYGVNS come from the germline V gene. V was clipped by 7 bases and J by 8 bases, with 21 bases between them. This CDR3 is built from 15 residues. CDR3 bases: TGTGCCAGCATCCCGAACGGGCCTTTAAGCGATGAGCAGTTCTTC. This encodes CASIPNGPLSDEQFF.

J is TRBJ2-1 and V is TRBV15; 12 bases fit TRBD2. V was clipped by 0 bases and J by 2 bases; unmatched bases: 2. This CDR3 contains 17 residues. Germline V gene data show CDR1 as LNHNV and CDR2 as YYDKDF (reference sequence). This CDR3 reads CATSRESSGRAYNEQFF. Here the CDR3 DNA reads TGTGCCACCAGCAGAGAGTCTAGCGGGAGGGCCTACAATGAGCAGTTCTTC.

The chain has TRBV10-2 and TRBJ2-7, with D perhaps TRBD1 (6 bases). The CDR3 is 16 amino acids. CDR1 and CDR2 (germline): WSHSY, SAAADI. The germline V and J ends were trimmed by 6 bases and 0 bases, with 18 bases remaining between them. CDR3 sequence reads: CASSELGGGLSYEQYV. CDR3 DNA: TGCGCCAGCAGCGAGCTTGGGGGCGGCCTCTCCTACGAGCAGTACGTC.

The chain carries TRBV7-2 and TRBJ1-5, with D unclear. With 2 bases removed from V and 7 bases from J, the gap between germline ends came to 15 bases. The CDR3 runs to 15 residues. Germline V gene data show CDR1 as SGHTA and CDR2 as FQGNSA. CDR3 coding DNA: TGTGCCAGCAGCTTAAATTGGAGGGTGGAACAGCCCCAGCATTTT. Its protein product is CASSLNWRVEQPQHF.

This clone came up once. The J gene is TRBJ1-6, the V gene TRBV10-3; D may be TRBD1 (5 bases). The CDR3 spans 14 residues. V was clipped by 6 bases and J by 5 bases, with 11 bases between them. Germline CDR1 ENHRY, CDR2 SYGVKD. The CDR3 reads CAIRAGLNNSPLHF. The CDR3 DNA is TGTGCCATCAGGGCGGGACTCAATAATTCACCCCTCCACTTT.

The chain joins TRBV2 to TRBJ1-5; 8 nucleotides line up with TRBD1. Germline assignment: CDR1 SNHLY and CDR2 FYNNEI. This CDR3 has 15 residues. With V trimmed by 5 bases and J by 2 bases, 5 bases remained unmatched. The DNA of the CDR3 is TGTGCCAGCAGTAAAGACAGGGGCGGCAATCAGCCCCAGCATTTT. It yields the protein CASSKDRGGNQPQHF.

CDR3 coding DNA: TGTGCCAGCAGTCTTAGCCGGACAGGGGGCGCGGCCGAAGCTTTCTTT. It yields the protein CASSLSRTGGAAEAFF. The chain has TRBV27 and TRBJ1-1; 11 bases line up with TRBD1. Unmatched junction bases numbered 13, after V lost 5 bases and J lost 8 bases. The V gene's germline CDR1 is MNHEY and CDR2 SMNVEV (reference sequence). The CDR3 loop spans 16 amino acids.

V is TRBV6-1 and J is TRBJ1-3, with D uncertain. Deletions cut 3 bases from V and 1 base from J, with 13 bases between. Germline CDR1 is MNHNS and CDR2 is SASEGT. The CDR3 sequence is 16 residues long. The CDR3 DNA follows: TGTGCCAGCAGTGACCGGGCCAGTGTATCTGGAAACACCATATATTTT. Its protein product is CASSDRASVSGNTIYF.

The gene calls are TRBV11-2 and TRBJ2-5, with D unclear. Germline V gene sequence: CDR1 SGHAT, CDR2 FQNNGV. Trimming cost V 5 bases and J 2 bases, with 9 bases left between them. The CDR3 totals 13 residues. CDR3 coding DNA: TGTGCCAGCAGCCCCTACACTCAAGAGACCCAGTACTTC. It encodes CASSPYTQETQYF.

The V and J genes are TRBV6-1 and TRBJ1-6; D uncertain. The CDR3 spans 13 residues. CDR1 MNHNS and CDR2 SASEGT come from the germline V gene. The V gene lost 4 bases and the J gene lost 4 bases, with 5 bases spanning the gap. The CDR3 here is CASSGDYNSPLHF. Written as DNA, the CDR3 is TGTGCCAGCAGTGGAGATTATAATTCACCCCTCCACTTT.

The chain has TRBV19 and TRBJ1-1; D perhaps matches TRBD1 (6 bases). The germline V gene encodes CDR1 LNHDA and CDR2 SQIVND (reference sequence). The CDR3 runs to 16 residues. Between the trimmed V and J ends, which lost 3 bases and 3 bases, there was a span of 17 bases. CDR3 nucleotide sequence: TGTGCCAGTAGTATCGTAACAGGGAGCGGGGACACTGAAGCTTTCTTT. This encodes CASSIVTGSGDTEAFF.